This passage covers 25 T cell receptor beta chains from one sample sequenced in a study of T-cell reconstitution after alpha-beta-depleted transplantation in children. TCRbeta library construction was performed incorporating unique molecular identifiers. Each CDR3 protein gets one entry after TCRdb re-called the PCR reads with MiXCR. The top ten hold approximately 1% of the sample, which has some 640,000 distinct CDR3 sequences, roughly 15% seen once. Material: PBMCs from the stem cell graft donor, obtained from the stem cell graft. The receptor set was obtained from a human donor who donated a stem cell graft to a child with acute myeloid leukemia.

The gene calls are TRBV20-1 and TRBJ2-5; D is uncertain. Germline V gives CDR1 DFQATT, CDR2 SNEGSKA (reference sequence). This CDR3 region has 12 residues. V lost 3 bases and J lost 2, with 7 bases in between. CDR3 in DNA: TGCAGTGCTAGTTATGGGCAAGAGACCCAGTACTTC. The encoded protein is CSASYGQETQYF.

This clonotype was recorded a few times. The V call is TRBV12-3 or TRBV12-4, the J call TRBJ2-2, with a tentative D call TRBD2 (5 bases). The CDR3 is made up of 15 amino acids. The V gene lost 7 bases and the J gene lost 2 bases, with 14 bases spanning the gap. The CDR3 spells CASTRASSNTGELFF. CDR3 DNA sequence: TGTGCCAGCACGAGGGCTAGTTCTAACACCGGGGAGCTGTTTTTT.

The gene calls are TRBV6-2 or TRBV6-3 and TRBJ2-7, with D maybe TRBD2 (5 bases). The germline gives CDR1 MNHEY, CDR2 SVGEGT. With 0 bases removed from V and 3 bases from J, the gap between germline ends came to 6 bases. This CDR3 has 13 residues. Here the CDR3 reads CASSYSGDYEQYF. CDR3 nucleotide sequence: TGTGCCAGCAGTTACTCCGGGGACTACGAGCAGTACTTC.

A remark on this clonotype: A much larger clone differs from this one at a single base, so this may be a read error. As DNA, the CDR3 is TGCAGTGCTAGAAGGACCACATATACCAATCAGCCCCAGCATTTT. It codes for CSARRTTYTNQPQHF. The chain combines TRBV20-1 with TRBJ1-5; D not certain. The CDR3 spans 15 residues. The germline gives CDR1 DFQATT, CDR2 SNEGSKA (reference sequence). V gave up 2 bases and J gave up 3 bases, with 14 bases separating them.

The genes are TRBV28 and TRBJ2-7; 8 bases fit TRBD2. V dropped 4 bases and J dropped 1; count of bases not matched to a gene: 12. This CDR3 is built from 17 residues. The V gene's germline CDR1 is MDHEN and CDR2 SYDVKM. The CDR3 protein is CASSSGGFPQFSYEQYV. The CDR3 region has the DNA TGTGCCAGCAGTTCGGGGGGGTTTCCTCAATTTTCCTACGAGCAGTACGTC.

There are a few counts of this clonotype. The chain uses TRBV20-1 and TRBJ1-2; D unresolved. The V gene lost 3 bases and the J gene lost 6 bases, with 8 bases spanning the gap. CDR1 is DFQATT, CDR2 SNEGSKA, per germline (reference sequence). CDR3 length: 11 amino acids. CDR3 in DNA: TGCAGTGCTAGGAGCGAGGATGGCTACACCTTC. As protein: CSARSEDGYTF.

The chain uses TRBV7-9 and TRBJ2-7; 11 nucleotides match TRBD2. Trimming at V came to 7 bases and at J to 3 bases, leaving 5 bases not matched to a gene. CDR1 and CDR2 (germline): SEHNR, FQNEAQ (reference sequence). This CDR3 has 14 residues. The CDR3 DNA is TGTGCCAGCACCTTGACTAGCGGGGACTACGAGCAGTACTTC. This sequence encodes CASTLTSGDYEQYF. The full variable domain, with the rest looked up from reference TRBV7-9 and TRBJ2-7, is DTGVSQNPRHKITKRGQNVTFRCDPISEHNRLYWYRQTLGQGPEFLTYFQNEAQLEKSRLLSDRFSAERPKGSFSTLEIQRTEQGDSAMYLCASTLTSGDYEQYFGPGTRLTVT.

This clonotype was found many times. CDR3 DNA: TGTGCCAGCAGCTATGACAACATCCGCTCCTACGAGCAGTACTTC. As protein: CASSYDNIRSYEQYF. J is TRBJ2-7 and V is TRBV7-2; no clear D gene. V was pared by 4 bases and J by 0 bases, with 13 bases between. The germline gives CDR1 SGHTA, CDR2 FQGNSA. The CDR3 totals 15 residues.

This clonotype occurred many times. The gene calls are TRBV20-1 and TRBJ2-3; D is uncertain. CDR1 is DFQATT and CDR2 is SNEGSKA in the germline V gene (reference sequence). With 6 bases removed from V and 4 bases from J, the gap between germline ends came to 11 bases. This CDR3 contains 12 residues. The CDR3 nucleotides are TGCAGTGCGGACCGGACCTCAGATACGCAGTATTTT. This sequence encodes CSADRTSDTQYF.

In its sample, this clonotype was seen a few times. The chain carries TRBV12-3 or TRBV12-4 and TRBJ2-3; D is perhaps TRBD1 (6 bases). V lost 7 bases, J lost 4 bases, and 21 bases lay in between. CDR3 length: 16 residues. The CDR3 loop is CASILIPGATADTQYF. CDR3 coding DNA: TGTGCCAGCATCTTAATTCCAGGGGCCACGGCAGATACGCAGTATTTT.

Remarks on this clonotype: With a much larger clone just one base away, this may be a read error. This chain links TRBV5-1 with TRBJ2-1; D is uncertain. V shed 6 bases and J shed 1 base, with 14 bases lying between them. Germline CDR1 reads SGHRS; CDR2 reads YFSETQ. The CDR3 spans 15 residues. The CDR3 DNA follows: TGCGCCAGCAATGACGGACGGCTTTCCTACAATGAGCAGTTCTTC. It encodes CASNDGRLSYNEQFF. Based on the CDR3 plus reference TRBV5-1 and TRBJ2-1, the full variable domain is KAGVTQTPRYLIKTRGQQVTLSCSPISGHRSVSWYQQTPGQGLQFLFEYFSETQRNKGNFPGRFSGRQFSNSRSEMNVSTLELGDSALYLCASNDGRLSYNEQFFGPGTRLTVL.

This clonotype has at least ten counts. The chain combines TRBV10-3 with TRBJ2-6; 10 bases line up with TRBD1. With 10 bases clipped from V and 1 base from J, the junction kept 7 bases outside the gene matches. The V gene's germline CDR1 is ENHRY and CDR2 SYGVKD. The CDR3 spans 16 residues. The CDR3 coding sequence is TGTGCCACTCTGACAGGGGGCAATTCTGGGGCCAACGTCCTGACTTTC. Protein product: CATLTGGNSGANVLTF.

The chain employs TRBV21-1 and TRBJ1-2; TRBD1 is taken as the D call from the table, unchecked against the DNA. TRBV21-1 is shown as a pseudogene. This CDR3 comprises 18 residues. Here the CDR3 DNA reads TGTGCCAGCCCCGGCCGACTTTGGACAGGATCCCATAACTATGGCTACACCTTC. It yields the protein CASPGRLWTGSHNYGYTF.

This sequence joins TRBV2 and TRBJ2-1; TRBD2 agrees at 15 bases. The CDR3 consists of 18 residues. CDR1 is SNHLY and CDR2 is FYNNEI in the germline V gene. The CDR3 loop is CTFCSGLAGGLARNEQFF. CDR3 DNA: TGTACCTTCTGTTCGGGACTAGCGGGGGGCTTAGCAAGGAATGAGCAGTTCTTC.

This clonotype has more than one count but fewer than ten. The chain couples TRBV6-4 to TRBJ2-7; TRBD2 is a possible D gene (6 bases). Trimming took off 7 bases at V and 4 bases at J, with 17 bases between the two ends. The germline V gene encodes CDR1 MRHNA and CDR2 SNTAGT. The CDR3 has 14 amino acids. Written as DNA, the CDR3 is TGTGCCAGCATCCTCGGCGGGAAACAATACGAGCAGTACGTC. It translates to CASILGGKQYEQYV.

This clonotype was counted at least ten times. For the CDR3, the DNA is TGCAGCGTTGAAAAGGGGCCTAAGAAGACTGAAGCTTTCTTT. The encoded protein is CSVEKGPKKTEAFF. The rearrangement joins TRBV29-1 to TRBJ1-1; TRBD1 might be the D (5 bases). Trimming removed 2 bases at V and 5 bases at J, with 15 bases between. The CDR3 contains 14 residues. Germline V gene sequence: CDR1 SQVTM, CDR2 ANQGSEA.

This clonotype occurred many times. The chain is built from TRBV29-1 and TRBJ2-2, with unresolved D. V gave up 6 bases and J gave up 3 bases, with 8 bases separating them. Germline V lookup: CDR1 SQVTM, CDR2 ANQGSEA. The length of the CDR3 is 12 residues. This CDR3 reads CSVLKDTGELFF. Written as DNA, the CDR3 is TGCAGCGTCCTAAAAGACACCGGGGAGCTGTTTTTT.

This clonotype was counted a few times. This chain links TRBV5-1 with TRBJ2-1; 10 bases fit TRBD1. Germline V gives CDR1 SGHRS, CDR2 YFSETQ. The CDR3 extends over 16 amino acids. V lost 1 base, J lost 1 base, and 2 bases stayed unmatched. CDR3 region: CASSLRGQGSYNEQFF. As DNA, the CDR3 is TGCGCCAGCAGCTTGCGGGGACAGGGGTCCTACAATGAGCAGTTCTTC.

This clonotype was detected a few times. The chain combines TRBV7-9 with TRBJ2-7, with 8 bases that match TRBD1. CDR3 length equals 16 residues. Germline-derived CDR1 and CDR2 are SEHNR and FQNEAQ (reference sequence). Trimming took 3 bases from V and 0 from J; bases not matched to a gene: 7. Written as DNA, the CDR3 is TGTGCCAGCAGCTTGGACAGGGCCGACCCCTCCTACGAGCAGTACTTC. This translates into CASSLDRADPSYEQYF.

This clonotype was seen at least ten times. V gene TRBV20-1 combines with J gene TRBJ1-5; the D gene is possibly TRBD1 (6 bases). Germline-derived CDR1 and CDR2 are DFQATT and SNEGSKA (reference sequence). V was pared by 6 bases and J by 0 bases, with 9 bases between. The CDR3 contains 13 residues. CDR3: CSARTVSNQPQHF. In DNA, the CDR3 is TGCAGTGCAAGGACAGTTAGCAATCAGCCCCAGCATTTT.

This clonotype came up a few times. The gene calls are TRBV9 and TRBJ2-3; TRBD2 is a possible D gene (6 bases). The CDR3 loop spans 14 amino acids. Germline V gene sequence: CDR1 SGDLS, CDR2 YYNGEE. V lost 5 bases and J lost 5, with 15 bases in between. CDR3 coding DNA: TGTGCCAGCAGTGGGGACTTCCAGGGAGATACGCAGTATTTT. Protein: CASSGDFQGDTQYF.

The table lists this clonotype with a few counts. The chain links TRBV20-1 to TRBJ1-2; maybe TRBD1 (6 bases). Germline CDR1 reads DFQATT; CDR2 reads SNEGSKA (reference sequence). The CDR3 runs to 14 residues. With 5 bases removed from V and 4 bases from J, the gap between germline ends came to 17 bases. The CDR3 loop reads CSARLGAPFYGYTF. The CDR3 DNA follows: TGCAGTGCTCGGCTGGGGGCGCCATTCTATGGCTACACCTTC.

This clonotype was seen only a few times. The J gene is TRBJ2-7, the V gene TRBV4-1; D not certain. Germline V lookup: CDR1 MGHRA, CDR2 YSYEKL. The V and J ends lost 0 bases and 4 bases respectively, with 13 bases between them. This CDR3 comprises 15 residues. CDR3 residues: CASSQDPLLSYEQYV. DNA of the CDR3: TGCGCCAGCAGCCAAGATCCCCTTTTGAGTTACGAGCAGTACGTC.

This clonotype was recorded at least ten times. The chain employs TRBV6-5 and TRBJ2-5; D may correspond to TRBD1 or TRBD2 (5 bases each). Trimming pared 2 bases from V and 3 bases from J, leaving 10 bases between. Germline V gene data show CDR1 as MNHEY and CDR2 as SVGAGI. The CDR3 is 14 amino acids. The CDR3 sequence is CASSYGTGEETQYF. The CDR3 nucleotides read TGTGCCAGCAGTTACGGGACCGGAGAAGAGACCCAGTACTTC.

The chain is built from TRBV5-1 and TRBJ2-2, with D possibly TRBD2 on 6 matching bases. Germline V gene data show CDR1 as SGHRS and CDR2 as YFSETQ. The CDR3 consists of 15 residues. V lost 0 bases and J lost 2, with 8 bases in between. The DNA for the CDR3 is TGCGCCAGCAGCTTGGAAGCGGGCAACACCGGGGAGCTGTTTTTT. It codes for CASSLEAGNTGELFF.